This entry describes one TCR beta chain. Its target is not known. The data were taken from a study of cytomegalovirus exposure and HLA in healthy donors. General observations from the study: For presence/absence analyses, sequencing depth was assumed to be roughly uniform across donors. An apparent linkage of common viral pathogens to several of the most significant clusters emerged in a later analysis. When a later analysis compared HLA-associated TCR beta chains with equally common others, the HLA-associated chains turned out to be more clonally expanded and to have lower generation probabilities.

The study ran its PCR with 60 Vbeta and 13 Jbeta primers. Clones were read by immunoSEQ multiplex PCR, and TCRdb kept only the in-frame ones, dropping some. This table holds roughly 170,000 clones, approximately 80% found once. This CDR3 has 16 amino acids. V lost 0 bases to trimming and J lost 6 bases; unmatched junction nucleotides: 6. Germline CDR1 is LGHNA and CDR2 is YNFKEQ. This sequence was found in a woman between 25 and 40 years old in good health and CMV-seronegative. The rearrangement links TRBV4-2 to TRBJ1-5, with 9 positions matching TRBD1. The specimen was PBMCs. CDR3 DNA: TGTGCCAGCAGCCAAGATTGGGACAGGGACGCTCAGCCCCAGCATTTT. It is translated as CASSQDWDRDAQPQHF.